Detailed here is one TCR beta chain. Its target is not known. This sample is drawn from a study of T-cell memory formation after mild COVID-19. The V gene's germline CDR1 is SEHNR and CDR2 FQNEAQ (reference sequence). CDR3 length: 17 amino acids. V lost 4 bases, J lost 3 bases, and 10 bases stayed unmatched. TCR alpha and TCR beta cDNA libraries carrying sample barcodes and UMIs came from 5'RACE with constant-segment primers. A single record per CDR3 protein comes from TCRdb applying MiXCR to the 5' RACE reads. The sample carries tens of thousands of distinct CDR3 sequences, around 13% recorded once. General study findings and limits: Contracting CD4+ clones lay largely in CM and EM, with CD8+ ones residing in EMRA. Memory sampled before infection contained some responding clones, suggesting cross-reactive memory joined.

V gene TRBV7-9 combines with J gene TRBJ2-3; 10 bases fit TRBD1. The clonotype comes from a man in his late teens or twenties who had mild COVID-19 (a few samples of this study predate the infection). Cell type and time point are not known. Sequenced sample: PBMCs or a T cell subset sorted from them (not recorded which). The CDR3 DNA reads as TGTGCCAGCAGCTCGAGACGGGACAGGGGCAGGACAGATACGCAGTATTTT. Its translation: CASSSRRDRGRTDTQYF.